The T cell receptor beta chain under discussion was sequenced for a study of T cell responses to AZD1222 COVID-19 vaccine. Findings and limits, study-wide: Mapped onto spike, vaccine-associated CD4 TCRs spanned it and were dominant at 160-218 and 743-854.

The protocol was immunoSEQ multiplex PCR, while the TCRdb copy is restricted to in-frame clones and leaves out a portion. The sample yields around 120,000 clones, roughly 90% seen once. Details on this clone: Its antigen remains unidentified.

In germline, CDR1 is SNHLY, CDR2 FYNNEI. Trimming stripped 4 bases from V and 0 bases from J, with 4 bases between. The CDR3 sequence is 14 residues long. The sample here was peripheral blood, taken on day 0 of MenACWY control vaccination. The rearrangement uses TRBV2 and TRBJ2-6; unclear D gene. The receptor's source is an adult in good health. The CDR3 loop reads CASSGGSGANVLTF. CDR3 DNA sequence: TGTGCCAGCAGTGGTGGCTCTGGGGCCAACGTCCTGACTTTC.